This T cell receptor beta chain was profiled in a study of STAT5B mutations in CD4+ large granular lymphocyte leukemia. Overall study findings and caveats: TRBV06-family usage was enriched in top patient clones (8/27) versus controls (2/35).

The assay was run at survey level. Repertoires were generated with immunoSEQ multiplex PCR, while TCRdb's copy carries only in-frame clones and drops some. The sample includes 45,000 to 50,000 clones, about four fifths of them seen just once. The CDR3 extends over 18 amino acids. Germline V gene data show CDR1 as KGHSH and CDR2 as LQKENI. The ends lost 6 bases at V and 2 bases at J; junction bases unmatched: 10. As concerns this clone: Antigen unknown.

The receptor's source is a human donor in good health. The source material was CD4+ T cells from blood buffy coats. The rearrangement uses TRBV18 and TRBJ2-6; 10 bases are a match to TRBD1. The CDR3 region is CASSRDSTGGTGANVLTF. DNA for the CDR3: TGTGCCAGCTCTCGAGACTCGACAGGGGGCACTGGGGCCAACGTCCTGACTTTC.